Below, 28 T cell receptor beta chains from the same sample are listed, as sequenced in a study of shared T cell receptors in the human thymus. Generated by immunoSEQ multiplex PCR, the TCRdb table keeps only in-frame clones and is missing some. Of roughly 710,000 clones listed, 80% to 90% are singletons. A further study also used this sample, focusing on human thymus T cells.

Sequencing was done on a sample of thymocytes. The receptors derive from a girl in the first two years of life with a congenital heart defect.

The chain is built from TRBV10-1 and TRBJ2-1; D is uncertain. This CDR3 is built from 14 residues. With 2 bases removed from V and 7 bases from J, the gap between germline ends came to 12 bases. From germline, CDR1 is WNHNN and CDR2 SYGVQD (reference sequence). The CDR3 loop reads CASSERVSFNEQFF. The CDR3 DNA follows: TGCGCCAGCAGTGAGCGGGTCTCTTTTAATGAGCAGTTCTTC.

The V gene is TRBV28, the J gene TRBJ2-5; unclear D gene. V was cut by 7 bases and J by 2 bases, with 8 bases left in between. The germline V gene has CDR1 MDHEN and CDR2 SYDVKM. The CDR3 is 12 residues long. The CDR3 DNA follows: TGTGCCAGCACAAGTACTCAAGAGACCCAGTACTTC. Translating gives CASTSTQETQYF.

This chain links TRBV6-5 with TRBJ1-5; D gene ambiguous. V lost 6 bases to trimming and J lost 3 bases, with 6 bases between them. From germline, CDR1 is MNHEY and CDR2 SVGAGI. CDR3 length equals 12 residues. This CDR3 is CASSAPNQPQHF. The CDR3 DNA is TGTGCCAGCAGCGCGCCCAATCAGCCCCAGCATTTT.

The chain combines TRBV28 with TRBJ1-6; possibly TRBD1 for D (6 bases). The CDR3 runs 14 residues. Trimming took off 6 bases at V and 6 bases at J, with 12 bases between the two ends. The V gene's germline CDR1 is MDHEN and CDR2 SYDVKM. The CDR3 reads CASSTTGFNSPLHF. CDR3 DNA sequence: TGTGCCAGCAGCACGACAGGTTTTAATTCACCCCTCCACTTT.

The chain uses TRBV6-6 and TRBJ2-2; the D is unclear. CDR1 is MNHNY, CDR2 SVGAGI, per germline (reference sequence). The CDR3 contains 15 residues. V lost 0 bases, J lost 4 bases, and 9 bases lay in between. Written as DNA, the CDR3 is TGTGCCAGCAGTTACTCGATGGGCAGCACCGGGGAGCTGTTTTTT. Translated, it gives CASSYSMGSTGELFF.

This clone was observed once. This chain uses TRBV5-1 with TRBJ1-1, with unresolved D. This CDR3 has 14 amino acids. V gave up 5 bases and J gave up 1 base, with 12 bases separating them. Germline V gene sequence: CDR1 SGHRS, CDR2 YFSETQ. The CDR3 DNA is TGCGCCAGCAGATCGAGGTTTCGGAACACTGAAGCTTTCTTT. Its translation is CASRSRFRNTEAFF.

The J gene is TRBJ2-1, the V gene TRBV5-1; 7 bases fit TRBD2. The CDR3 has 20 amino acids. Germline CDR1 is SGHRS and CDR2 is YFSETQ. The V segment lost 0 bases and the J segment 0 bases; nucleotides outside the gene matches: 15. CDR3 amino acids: CASSLVYLRSGGNSYNEQFF. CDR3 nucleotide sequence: TGCGCCAGCAGCTTGGTTTATCTTCGTTCGGGGGGAAACTCCTACAATGAGCAGTTCTTC.

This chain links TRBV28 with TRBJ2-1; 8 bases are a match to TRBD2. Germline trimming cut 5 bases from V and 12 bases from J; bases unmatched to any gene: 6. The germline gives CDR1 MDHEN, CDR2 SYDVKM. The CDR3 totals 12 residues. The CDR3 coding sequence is TGTGCCAGCAGTCCACTAGCGGAACGGCAGTTCTTC. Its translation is CASSPLAERQFF.

The CDR3 here is CASSEVRRLDTQYF. The CDR3 DNA follows: TGTGCCAGCAGTGAAGTTCGGAGGCTAGATACGCAGTATTTT. V gene TRBV6-1 combines with J gene TRBJ2-3; a possible D gene is TRBD2 (5 bases). Trimming left V 1 base short and J 5 bases short, with 10 bases between. The CDR3 sequence is 14 residues long. Germline V CDR1 and CDR2: MNHNS, SASEGT.

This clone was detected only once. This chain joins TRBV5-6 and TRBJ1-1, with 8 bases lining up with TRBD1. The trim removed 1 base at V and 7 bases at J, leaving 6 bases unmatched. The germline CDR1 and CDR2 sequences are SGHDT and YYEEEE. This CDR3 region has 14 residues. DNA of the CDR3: TGTGCCAGCAGCTTGAGGGACAGGCTTCATGAAGCTTTCTTT. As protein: CASSLRDRLHEAFF.

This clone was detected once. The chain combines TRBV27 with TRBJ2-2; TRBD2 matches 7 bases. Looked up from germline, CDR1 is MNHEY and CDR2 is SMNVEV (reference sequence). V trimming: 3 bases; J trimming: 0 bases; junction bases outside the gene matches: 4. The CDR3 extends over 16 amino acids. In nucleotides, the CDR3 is TGTGCCAGCAGTTTGGGGGAGGGTCCGAACACCGGGGAGCTGTTTTTT. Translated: CASSLGEGPNTGELFF.

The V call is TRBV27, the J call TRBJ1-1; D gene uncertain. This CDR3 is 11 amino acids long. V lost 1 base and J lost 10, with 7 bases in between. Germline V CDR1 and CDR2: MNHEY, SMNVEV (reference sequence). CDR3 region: CASSLLGRAFF. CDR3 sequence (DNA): TGTGCCAGCAGTTTATTAGGGAGAGCTTTCTTT.

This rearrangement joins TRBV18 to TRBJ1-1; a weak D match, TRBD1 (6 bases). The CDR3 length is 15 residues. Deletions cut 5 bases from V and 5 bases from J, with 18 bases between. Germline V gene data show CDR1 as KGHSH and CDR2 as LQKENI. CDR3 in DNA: TGTGCCAGCTCAGCCGGGGACAAAAGGAGGACTGAAGCTTTCTTT. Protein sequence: CASSAGDKRRTEAFF.

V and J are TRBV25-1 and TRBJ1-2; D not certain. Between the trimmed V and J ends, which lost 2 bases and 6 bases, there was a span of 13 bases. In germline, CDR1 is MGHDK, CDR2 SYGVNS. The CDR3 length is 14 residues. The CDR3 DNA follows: TGTGCCAGCAGTGAAATCGGGCCCGGGGATGGCTACACCTTC. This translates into CASSEIGPGDGYTF.

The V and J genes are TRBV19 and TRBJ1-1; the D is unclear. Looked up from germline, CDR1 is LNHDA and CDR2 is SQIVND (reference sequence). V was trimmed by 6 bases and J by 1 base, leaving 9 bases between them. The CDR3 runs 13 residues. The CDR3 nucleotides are TGTGCCAGTAGACAGAATCAGAACACTGAAGCTTTCTTT. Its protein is CASRQNQNTEAFF. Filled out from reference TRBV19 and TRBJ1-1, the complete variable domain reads DGGITQSPKYLFRKEGQNVTLSCEQNLNHDAMYWYRQDPGQGLRLIYYSQIVNDFQKGDIAEGYSVSREKKESFPLTVTSAQKNPTAFYLCASRQNQNTEAFFGQGTRLTVV.

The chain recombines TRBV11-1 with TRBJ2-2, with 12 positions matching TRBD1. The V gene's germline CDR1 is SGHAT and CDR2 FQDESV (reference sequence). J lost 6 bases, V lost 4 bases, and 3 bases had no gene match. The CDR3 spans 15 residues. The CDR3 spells CASSSGQGAAGELFF. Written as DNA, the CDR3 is TGTGCCAGCAGCTCGGGACAGGGGGCAGCCGGGGAGCTGTTTTTT.

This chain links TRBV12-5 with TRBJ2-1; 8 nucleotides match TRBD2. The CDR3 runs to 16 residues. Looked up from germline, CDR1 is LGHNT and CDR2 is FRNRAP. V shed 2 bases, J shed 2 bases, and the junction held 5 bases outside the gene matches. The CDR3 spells CASGLSLRGAYNEQFF. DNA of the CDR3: TGTGCTAGTGGTTTGTCCTTGCGGGGGGCCTACAATGAGCAGTTCTTC. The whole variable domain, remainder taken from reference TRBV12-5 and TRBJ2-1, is DARVTQTPRHKVTEMGQEVTMRCQPILGHNTVFWYRQTMMQGLELLAYFRNRAPLDDSGMPKDRFSAEMPDATLATLKIQPSEPRDSAVYFCASGLSLRGAYNEQFFGPGTRLTVL.

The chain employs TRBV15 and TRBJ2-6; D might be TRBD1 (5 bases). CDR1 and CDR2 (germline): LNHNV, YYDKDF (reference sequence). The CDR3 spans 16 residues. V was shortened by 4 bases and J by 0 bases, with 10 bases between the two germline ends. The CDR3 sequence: CATSIDRNSGANVLTF. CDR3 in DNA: TGTGCCACCAGCATCGACAGAAACTCTGGGGCCAACGTCCTGACTTTC.

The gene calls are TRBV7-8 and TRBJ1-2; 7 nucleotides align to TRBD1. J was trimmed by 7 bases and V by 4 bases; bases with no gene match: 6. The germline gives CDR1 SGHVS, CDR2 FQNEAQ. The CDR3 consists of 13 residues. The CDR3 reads CASSSRGMPGYTF. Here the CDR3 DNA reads TGTGCCAGCAGCTCCAGGGGGATGCCTGGCTACACCTTC.

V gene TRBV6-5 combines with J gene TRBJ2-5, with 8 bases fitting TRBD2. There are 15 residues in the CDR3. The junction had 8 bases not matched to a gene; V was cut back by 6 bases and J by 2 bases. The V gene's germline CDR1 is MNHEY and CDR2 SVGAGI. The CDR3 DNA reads TGTGCCAGCAGCCACCGGGGGGGAGGTCAAGAGACCCAGTACTTC. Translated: CASSHRGGGQETQYF.

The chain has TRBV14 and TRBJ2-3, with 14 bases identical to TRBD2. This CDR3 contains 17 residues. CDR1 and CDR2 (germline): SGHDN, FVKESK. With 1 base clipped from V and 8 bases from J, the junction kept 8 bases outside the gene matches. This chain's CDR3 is CASSQVGTSGGRGTQYF. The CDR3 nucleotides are TGTGCCAGCAGCCAAGTTGGGACTAGCGGGGGACGCGGTACGCAGTATTTT.

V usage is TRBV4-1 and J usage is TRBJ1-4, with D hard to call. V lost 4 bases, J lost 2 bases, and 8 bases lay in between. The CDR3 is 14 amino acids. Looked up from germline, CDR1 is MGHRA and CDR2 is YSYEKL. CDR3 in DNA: TGCGCCAGCAGCCTTGGCGGGACTAATGAAAAACTGTTTTTT. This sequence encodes CASSLGGTNEKLFF.

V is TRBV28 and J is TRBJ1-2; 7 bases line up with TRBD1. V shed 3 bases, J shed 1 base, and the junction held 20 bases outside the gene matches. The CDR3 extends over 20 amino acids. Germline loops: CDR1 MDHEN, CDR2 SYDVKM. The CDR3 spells CASSFWEPRDSRPINYGYTF. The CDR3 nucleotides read TGTGCCAGCAGTTTTTGGGAGCCTAGGGACAGTAGGCCCATTAACTATGGCTACACCTTC.

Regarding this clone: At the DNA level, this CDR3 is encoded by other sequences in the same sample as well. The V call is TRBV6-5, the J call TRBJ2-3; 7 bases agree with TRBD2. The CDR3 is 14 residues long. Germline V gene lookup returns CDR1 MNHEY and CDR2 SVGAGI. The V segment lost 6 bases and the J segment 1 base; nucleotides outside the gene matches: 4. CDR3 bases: TGTGCCAGCAGCTTGAGCGGGGGCACAGATACGCAGTATTTT. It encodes CASSLSGGTDTQYF.

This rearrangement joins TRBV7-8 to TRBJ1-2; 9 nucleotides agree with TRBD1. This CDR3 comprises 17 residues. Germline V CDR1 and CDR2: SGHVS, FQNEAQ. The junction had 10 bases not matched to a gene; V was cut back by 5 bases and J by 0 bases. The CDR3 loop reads CASSHFTGGKANYGYTF. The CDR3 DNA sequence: TGTGCCAGCAGCCATTTTACAGGGGGCAAAGCTAACTATGGCTACACCTTC.

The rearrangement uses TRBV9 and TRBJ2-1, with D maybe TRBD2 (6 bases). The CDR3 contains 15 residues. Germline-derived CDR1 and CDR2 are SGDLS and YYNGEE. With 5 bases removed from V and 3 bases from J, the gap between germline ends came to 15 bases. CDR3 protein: CASSPGVHYYNEQFF. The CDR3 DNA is TGTGCCAGCAGTCCGGGGGTACACTACTACAATGAGCAGTTCTTC.

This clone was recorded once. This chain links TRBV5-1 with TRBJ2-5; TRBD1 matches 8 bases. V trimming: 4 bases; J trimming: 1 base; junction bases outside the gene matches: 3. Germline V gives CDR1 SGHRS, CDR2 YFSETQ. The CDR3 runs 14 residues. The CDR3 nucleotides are TGCGCCAGCAGCAACGGACAGGGCCAAGAGACCCAGTACTTC. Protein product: CASSNGQGQETQYF.

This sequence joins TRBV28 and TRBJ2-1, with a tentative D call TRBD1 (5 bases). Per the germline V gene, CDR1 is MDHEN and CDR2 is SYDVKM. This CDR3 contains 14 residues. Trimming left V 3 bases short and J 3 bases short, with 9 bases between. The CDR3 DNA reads TGTGCCAGCAGTTTGGGCAGGGTCTACAATGAGCAGTTCTTC. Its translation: CASSLGRVYNEQFF.